These 17 T cell receptor beta chains share one sample of origin, sequenced in a study of T cell changes during pregnancy in multiple sclerosis. The table came from immunoSEQ multiplex PCR; TCRdb's copy has only in-frame clones and leaves some out. Here the sample spans 85,000 to 100,000 clones, roughly 90% being singletons. Specimen: peripheral blood, collected before pregnancy. The receptors originated from a female donor with multiple sclerosis, enrolled in a pregnancy study.

The chain carries TRBV4-1 and TRBJ2-1, with D tentatively TRBD2 (6 bases). The CDR3 totals 15 residues. Trimming shortened V by 3 bases and J by 1 base, and 10 bases separated the two germline ends. The germline V gene has CDR1 MGHRA and CDR2 YSYEKL. The CDR3 DNA follows: TGCGCCAGCAGCCAGTGGGAGGAATCCTACAATGAGCAGTTCTTC. It codes for CASSQWEESYNEQFF.

The chain joins TRBV10-2 to TRBJ1-2; tentatively, D is TRBD1 (6 bases). The CDR3 has 18 amino acids. V dropped 7 bases and J dropped 0 bases, with 24 bases sitting between them. Germline CDR1 reads WSHSY; CDR2 reads SAAADI. The CDR3 DNA sequence: TGCGCCAGCACCGCGAAGGGGGGGGCCCGACCGACTAACTATGGCTACACCTTC. This sequence encodes CASTAKGGARPTNYGYTF.

The rearrangement uses TRBV6-5 and TRBJ2-2; perhaps TRBD1 as D (6 bases). V lost 0 bases to trimming and J lost 10 bases, with 18 bases between them. The CDR3 is 16 amino acids. Germline V gene lookup returns CDR1 MNHEY and CDR2 SVGAGI. For the CDR3, the DNA is TGTGCCAGCAGTTACTCGTTTGATAACAGGGCGGCGGAGCTGTTTTTT. It translates to CASSYSFDNRAAELFF.

The genes are TRBV19 and TRBJ1-5, with D perhaps matching TRBD1 (5 bases). The CDR3 is 15 amino acids. Germline V gives CDR1 LNHDA, CDR2 SQIVND (reference sequence). The V end was cut by 3 bases, the J end by 7 bases, with 16 bases between. The CDR3 region is CASSIRAGPGQPQHF. Here the CDR3 DNA reads TGTGCCAGTAGTATCAGGGCAGGTCCCGGGCAGCCCCAGCATTTT.

The chain recombines TRBV11-2 with TRBJ2-1; D is possibly TRBD1 (7 bases). Germline V gives CDR1 SGHAT, CDR2 FQNNGV. Trimming shortened V by 1 base and J by 4 bases, and 14 bases separated the two germline ends. CDR3 length equals 16 residues. CDR3 DNA sequence: TGTGCCAGCAGCTTAGTTGCCAGGGGGGTTTACAATGAGCAGTTCTTC. Its translation: CASSLVARGVYNEQFF.

This clone was seen only once. The rearrangement uses TRBV19 and TRBJ2-2; D uncertain. Germline loops: CDR1 LNHDA, CDR2 SQIVND (reference sequence). Trimming took off 3 bases at V and 1 base at J, with 6 bases between the two ends. This CDR3 region has 14 residues. The CDR3 bases are TGTGCCAGTAGTATTGCAGGGAACACCGGGGAGCTGTTTTTT. Translated, it gives CASSIAGNTGELFF.

The chain joins TRBV9 to TRBJ1-2; D is uncertain. The CDR3 has 13 amino acids. Trimming pared 3 bases from V and 1 base from J, leaving 7 bases between. Germline assignment: CDR1 SGDLS and CDR2 YYNGEE. The DNA of the CDR3 is TGTGCCAGCAGCGCGACTATTAACTATGGCTACACCTTC. Translation: CASSATINYGYTF.

This clone occurred once. V and J are TRBV7-2 and TRBJ2-1, with TRBD2 identical over 8 bases. Germline CDR1 reads SGHTA; CDR2 reads FQGNSA. The CDR3 is made up of 14 amino acids. The V and J ends lost 1 base and 9 bases, in that order; junction bases with no gene match: 5. CDR3 DNA sequence: TGTGCCAGCAGCTTAGAGGGACGGGGGGGTGAGCAGTTCTTC. Its translation is CASSLEGRGGEQFF.

The chain is built from TRBV9 and TRBJ1-1; 9 nucleotides match TRBD1. In germline, CDR1 is SGDLS, CDR2 YYNGEE. The CDR3 spans 20 residues. Losses at the gene ends were 3 bases for V and 0 bases for J; bases not matched to a gene: 18. CDR3 region: CASSASYTGGARVMNTEAFF. CDR3 sequence (DNA): TGTGCCAGCAGCGCCTCATATACAGGGGGCGCACGGGTAATGAACACTGAAGCTTTCTTT. The variable domain in full, completed from reference TRBV9 and TRBJ1-1, reads DSGVTQTPKHLITATGQRVTLRCSPRSGDLSVYWYQQSLDQGLQFLIQYYNGEERAKGNILERFSAQQFPDLHSELNLSSLELGDSALYFCASSASYTGGARVMNTEAFFGQGTRLTVV.

Here the CDR3 reads CASTFGGTRGTEAFF. The CDR3 DNA reads TGTGCCAGCACCTTTGGCGGAACTCGGGGAACTGAAGCTTTCTTT. This chain connects TRBV28 to TRBJ1-1; the D is unclear. The CDR3 has 15 amino acids. V gave up 7 bases and J gave up 5 bases, with 20 bases separating them. The V gene's germline CDR1 is MDHEN and CDR2 SYDVKM. Using reference TRBV28 and TRBJ1-1 for the parts outside the CDR3, the full variable domain is DVKVTQSSRYLVKRTGEKVFLECVQDMDHENMFWYRQDPGLGLRLIYFSYDVKMKEKGDIPEGYSVSREKKERFSLILESASTNQTSMYLCASTFGGTRGTEAFFGQGTRLTVV.

The rearrangement links TRBV2 to TRBJ2-3; D unclear. Between the trimmed V and J ends, which lost 2 bases and 1 base, there was a span of 10 bases. There are 15 residues in the CDR3. The germline CDR1 and CDR2 sequences are SNHLY and FYNNEI. CDR3 region: CASSEPRSGTDTQYF. The CDR3 region has the DNA TGTGCCAGCAGTGAACCGCGAAGCGGCACAGATACGCAGTATTTT.

V and J are TRBV2 and TRBJ2-7, with 11 bases that match TRBD1. Germline V CDR1 and CDR2: SNHLY, FYNNEI. The CDR3 has 16 amino acids. V was pared by 6 bases and J by 6 bases, with 13 bases of the junction left unmatched. CDR3 DNA sequence: TGTGCCAGCAGCTCTACCGGGACAGGGGGTGTAGGCGAGCAGTACTTC. It translates to CASSSTGTGGVGEQYF.

The count of this clone is one. The J gene is TRBJ2-7, the V gene TRBV7-9; 7 nucleotides match TRBD2. Germline assignment: CDR1 SEHNR and CDR2 FQNEAQ (reference sequence). The length of the CDR3 is 15 residues. V shed 2 bases and J 3 bases; nucleotides not matched to a gene: 7. The CDR3, as DNA: TGTGCCAGCAGCTTAACGTCAGGGAGGGTCTACGAGCAGTACTTC. Residues: CASSLTSGRVYEQYF.

The chain joins TRBV7-3 to TRBJ2-1; D is unresolved. Germline V gene data show CDR1 as SGHTA and CDR2 as FQGTGA. V shed 5 bases and J shed 5 bases, with 16 bases lying between them. The CDR3 contains 15 residues. The DNA for the CDR3 is TGTGCCAGCAGCCCCCCAGGTAGTCCGAACAATGAGCAGTTCTTC. It encodes CASSPPGSPNNEQFF.

The rearrangement uses TRBV21-1 and TRBJ2-5; no DNA check was done on the table's D call, TRBD2. TRBV21-1 is termed a pseudogene. The CDR3 has 16 residues. CDR3 in DNA: TGTGCCAGCAGCAGAACTAGCGGGGGGGGCTCGAAGACCCAGTACTTC. As protein: CASSRTSGGGSKTQYF.

This chain joins TRBV7-9 and TRBJ1-4, with TRBD1 identical over 8 bases. Germline trimming cut 6 bases from V and 6 bases from J; bases unmatched to any gene: 6. The CDR3 has 14 residues. Germline V gene data show CDR1 as SEHNR and CDR2 as FQNEAQ (reference sequence). CDR3 loop: CASSRGQGDEKLFF. The CDR3 coding sequence is TGTGCCAGCAGTCGAGGACAGGGAGATGAAAAACTGTTTTTT.

The chain couples TRBV15 to TRBJ2-7; TRBD2 matches at 13 bases. In germline, CDR1 is LNHNV, CDR2 YYDKDF (reference sequence). J gave up 9 bases and V 5 bases, and 10 bases lay outside the gene matches. The CDR3 extends over 15 amino acids. CDR3 sequence: CATSEPGLAGWGQYF. The CDR3 DNA sequence: TGTGCCACCAGCGAACCGGGACTAGCGGGATGGGGGCAGTACTTC.